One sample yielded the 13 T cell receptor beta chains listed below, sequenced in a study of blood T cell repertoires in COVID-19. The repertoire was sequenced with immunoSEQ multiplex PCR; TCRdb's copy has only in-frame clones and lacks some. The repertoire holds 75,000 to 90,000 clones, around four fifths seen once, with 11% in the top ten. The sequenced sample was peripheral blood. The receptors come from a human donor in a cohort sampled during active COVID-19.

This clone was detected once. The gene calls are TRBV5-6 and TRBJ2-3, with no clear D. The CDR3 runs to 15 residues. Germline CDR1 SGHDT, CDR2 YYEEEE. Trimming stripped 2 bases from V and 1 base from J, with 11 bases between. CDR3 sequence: CASSLSPAGTDTQYF. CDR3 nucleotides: TGTGCCAGCAGCTTATCACCCGCGGGCACAGATACGCAGTATTTT.

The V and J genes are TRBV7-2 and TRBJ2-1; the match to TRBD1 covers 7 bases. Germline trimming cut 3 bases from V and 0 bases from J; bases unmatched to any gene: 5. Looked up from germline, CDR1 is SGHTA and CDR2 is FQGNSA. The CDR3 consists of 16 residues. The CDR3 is CASSLRDSSSYNEQFF. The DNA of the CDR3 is TGTGCCAGCAGCTTGAGGGACAGCAGCTCCTACAATGAGCAGTTCTTC.

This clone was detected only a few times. DNA for the CDR3: TGTGCCAGCAGCTTTCGTGTCAGGGGCACAGATACGCAGTATTTT. Protein sequence: CASSFRVRGTDTQYF. V gene TRBV5-6 combines with J gene TRBJ2-3; a weak D match, TRBD1 (5 bases). Trimming removed 2 bases from V and 1 base from J, with 11 bases in between. The germline V gene encodes CDR1 SGHDT and CDR2 YYEEEE. The CDR3 consists of 15 residues.

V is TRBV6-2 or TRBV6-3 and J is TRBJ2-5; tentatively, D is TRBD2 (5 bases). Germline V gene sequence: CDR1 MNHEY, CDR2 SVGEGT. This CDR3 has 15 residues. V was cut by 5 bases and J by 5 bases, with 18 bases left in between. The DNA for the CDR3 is TGTGCCAGCAGTCCCCGGGGTTGGGGAAGGGAGACCCAGTACTTC. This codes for CASSPRGWGRETQYF.

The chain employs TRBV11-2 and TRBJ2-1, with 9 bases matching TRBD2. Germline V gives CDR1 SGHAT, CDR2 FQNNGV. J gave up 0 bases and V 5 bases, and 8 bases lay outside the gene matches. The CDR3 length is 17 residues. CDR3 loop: CASSQTGLASSYNEQFF. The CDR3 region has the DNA TGTGCCAGCAGCCAAACGGGACTAGCAAGCTCCTACAATGAGCAGTTCTTC.

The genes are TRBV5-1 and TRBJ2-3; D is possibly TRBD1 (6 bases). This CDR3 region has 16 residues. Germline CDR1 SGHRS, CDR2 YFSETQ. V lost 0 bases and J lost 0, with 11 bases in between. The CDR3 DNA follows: TGCGCCAGCAGCTTGGTCGGGGACATAAGCACAGATACGCAGTATTTT. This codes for CASSLVGDISTDTQYF.

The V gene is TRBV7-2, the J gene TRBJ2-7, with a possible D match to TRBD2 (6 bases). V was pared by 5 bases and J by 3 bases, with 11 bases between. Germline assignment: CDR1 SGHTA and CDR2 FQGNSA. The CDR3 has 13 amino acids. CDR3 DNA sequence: TGTGCCAGCAGCCCCCAGGGAGGCTACGAGCAGTACTTC. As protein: CASSPQGGYEQYF.

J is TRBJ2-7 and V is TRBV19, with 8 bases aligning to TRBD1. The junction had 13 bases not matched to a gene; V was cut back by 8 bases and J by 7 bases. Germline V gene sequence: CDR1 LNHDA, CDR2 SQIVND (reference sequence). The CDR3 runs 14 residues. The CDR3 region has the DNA TGTGCCAGTGCAAGGGGGGAGACAGGGGAAGAGCAGTACTTC. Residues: CASARGETGEEQYF. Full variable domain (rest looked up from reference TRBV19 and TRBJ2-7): DGGITQSPKYLFRKEGQNVTLSCEQNLNHDAMYWYRQDPGQGLRLIYYSQIVNDFQKGDIAEGYSVSREKKESFPLTVTSAQKNPTAFYLCASARGETGEEQYFGPGTRLTVT.

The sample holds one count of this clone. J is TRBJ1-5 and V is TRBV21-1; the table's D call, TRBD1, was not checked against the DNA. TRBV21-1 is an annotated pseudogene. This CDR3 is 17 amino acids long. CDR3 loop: CASSSRTSTGWEQPQHF. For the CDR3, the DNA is TGTGCCAGCAGCTCCCGTACGTCGACAGGGTGGGAACAGCCCCAGCATTTT.

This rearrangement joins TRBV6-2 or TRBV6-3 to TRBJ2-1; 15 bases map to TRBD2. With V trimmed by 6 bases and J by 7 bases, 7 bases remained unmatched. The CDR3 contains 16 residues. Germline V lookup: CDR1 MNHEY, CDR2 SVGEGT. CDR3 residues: CASSPRGLAGGNEQFF. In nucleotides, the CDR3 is TGTGCCAGCAGCCCCAGGGGACTAGCGGGAGGTAATGAGCAGTTCTTC.

This CDR3 is CASSSPGDTNNEQFF. The CDR3 bases are TGTGCCAGCAGTTCCCCGGGTGATACAAACAATGAGCAGTTCTTC. This sequence joins TRBV28 and TRBJ2-1; D gene uncertain. V dropped 4 bases and J dropped 5 bases, with 15 bases sitting between them. The length of the CDR3 is 15 residues. Germline V gene sequence: CDR1 MDHEN, CDR2 SYDVKM.

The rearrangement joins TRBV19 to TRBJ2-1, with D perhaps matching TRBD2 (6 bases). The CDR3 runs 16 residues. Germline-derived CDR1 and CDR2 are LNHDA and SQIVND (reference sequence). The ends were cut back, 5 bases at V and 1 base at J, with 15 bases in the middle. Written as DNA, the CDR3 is TGTGCCAGTAGTTCTTTAACTAGCATTTCCTACAATGAGCAGTTCTTC. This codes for CASSSLTSISYNEQFF.

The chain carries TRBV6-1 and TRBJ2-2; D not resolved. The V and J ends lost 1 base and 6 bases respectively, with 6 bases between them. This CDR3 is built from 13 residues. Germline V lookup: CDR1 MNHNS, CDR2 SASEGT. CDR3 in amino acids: CASSEGSAGELFF. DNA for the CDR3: TGTGCCAGCAGTGAAGGGTCGGCCGGGGAGCTGTTTTTT.